This passage covers 24 T cell receptor beta chains from one sample sequenced in a study of T cells after posttransplantation cyclophosphamide. Libraries were prepared by immunoSEQ multiplex PCR; TCRdb keeps only in-frame clonotypes and omits some of them. The table lists approximately 52,000 clones, roughly 84% of them singletons, with 2.8% in the top ten. The material sequenced was PBMCs. All receptors derive from a man between 25 and 39 years old with a blood cancer, CMV-positive, and with a related stem cell donor.

The chain recombines TRBV20-1 with TRBJ1-2; D call uncertain. Looked up from germline, CDR1 is DFQATT and CDR2 is SNEGSKA (reference sequence). The germline V and J ends were trimmed by 4 bases and 5 bases, with 5 bases remaining between them. CDR3 length: 10 residues. The CDR3 spells CSATRYGYTF. The CDR3 DNA reads as TGCAGTGCTACTCGGTATGGCTACACCTTC.

J is TRBJ2-1 and V is TRBV10-3; D ambiguous. Trimming took 3 bases from V and 9 from J, leaving 18 bases between them. This CDR3 region has 15 residues. Germline CDR1 reads ENHRY; CDR2 reads SYGVKD. This CDR3 is CAISDPSFGYSEQFF. In nucleotides, the CDR3 is TGTGCCATCAGTGACCCTAGTTTTGGGTATTCTGAGCAGTTCTTC.

This clone was seen a few times. The chain has TRBV6-5 and TRBJ1-4, with 10 bases lining up with TRBD1. Per the germline V gene, CDR1 is MNHEY and CDR2 is SVGAGI. V dropped 2 bases and J dropped 6; count of bases not matched to a gene: 0. This CDR3 spans 14 amino acids. CDR3 in DNA: TGTGCCAGCAGTTACGGACAGGGGGATGAAAAACTGTTTTTT. Encoded protein: CASSYGQGDEKLFF.

The chain combines TRBV6-6 with TRBJ2-7; D gene uncertain. V lost 4 bases and J lost 5, with 9 bases in between. Per the germline V gene, CDR1 is MNHNY and CDR2 is SVGAGI (reference sequence). There are 12 residues in the CDR3. The CDR3, as DNA: TGTGCCAGCAGTTCGGAGTTTCACGAGCAGTACTTC. Its translation: CASSSEFHEQYF.

The chain has TRBV29-1 and TRBJ2-2; 11 nucleotides match TRBD2. Germline loops: CDR1 SQVTM, CDR2 ANQGSEA. The length of the CDR3 is 15 residues. The J segment lost 0 bases and the V segment lost 4 bases, leaving 1 base of the junction unmatched. CDR3 sequence reads: CSVVTSGTNTGELFF. The CDR3, as DNA: TGCAGCGTTGTGACTAGCGGGACGAACACCGGGGAGCTGTTTTTT.

This clone showed up just once. The rearrangement links TRBV5-1 to TRBJ2-1, with 9 bases that match TRBD1. V lost 6 bases and J lost 5; bases outside the gene matches: 3. Germline V lookup: CDR1 SGHRS, CDR2 YFSETQ. The CDR3 is 13 amino acids. In nucleotides, the CDR3 is TGCGCCAGCACGGGACAGGGTCACAATGAGCAGTTCTTC. This translates into CASTGQGHNEQFF.

The chain has TRBV14 and TRBJ2-7, with TRBD2 matching over 9 bases. Losses at the gene ends were 4 bases for V and 2 bases for J; bases not matched to a gene: 6. Germline CDR1 is SGHDN and CDR2 is FVKESK. This CDR3 is built from 15 residues. The CDR3 reads CASSRGAGGTYEQYF. CDR3 nucleotides: TGTGCCAGCAGCCGAGGAGCGGGGGGCACCTACGAGCAGTACTTC.

The J gene is TRBJ2-5, the V gene TRBV5-1; D not resolved. Per the germline V gene, CDR1 is SGHRS and CDR2 is YFSETQ. The CDR3 totals 16 residues. Trimming removed 0 bases from V and 2 bases from J, with 14 bases in between. CDR3 sequence (DNA): TGCGCCAGCAGCTTGGGGCAGGCCAGCATGCAAGAGACCCAGTACTTC. Amino acids: CASSLGQASMQETQYF. Variable domain in full (rest from reference TRBV5-1 and TRBJ2-5): KAGVTQTPRYLIKTRGQQVTLSCSPISGHRSVSWYQQTPGQGLQFLFEYFSETQRNKGNFPGRFSGRQFSNSRSEMNVSTLELGDSALYLCASSLGQASMQETQYFGPGTRLLVL.

The count of this clone is one. The CDR3 nucleotides read TGTGCCAGCAGTTACTCCGAGACGGGGGGCACTGAAGCTTTCTTT. Amino acids: CASSYSETGGTEAFF. The chain is built from TRBV6-5 and TRBJ1-1; maybe TRBD1 (5 bases). The V and J ends lost 0 bases and 4 bases respectively, with 12 bases between them. CDR1 is MNHEY and CDR2 is SVGAGI in the germline V gene. CDR3 length: 15 residues.

The chain has TRBV7-9 and TRBJ2-6; D uncertain. CDR1 is SEHNR and CDR2 is FQNEAQ in the germline V gene (reference sequence). Trimming removed 3 bases at V and 3 bases at J, with 9 bases between. The CDR3 length is 15 residues. This CDR3 reads CASSFASGGANVLTF. The CDR3 DNA is TGTGCCAGCAGCTTTGCCTCGGGTGGGGCCAACGTCCTGACTTTC.

V is TRBV5-5 and J is TRBJ1-1; D unclear. V was pared by 0 bases and J by 0 bases, with 12 bases between. This CDR3 has 16 residues. Looked up from germline, CDR1 is SGHKS and CDR2 is YYEKEE (reference sequence). CDR3 region: CASSLERRRMNTEAFF. DNA for the CDR3: TGTGCCAGCAGCTTGGAAAGGAGGCGAATGAACACTGAAGCTTTCTTT.

This rearrangement joins TRBV6-5 to TRBJ1-1, with D possibly matching TRBD1 (6 bases). Per the germline V gene, CDR1 is MNHEY and CDR2 is SVGAGI. Trimming took 4 bases from V and 0 from J, leaving 12 bases between them. The CDR3 runs 15 residues. The CDR3 sequence is CASSFTGGMNTEAFF. The DNA of the CDR3 is TGTGCCAGCAGTTTTACGGGGGGCATGAACACTGAAGCTTTCTTT.

The chain is built from TRBV4-1 and TRBJ2-1; 14 bases fit TRBD2. This CDR3 contains 15 residues. V lost 4 bases to trimming and J lost 7 bases; unmatched junction nucleotides: 3. Germline assignment: CDR1 MGHRA and CDR2 YSYEKL. CDR3 nucleotides: TGCGCCAGCAGCCTTCGGACTAGCGGGAGGAATGAGCAGTTCTTC. This encodes CASSLRTSGRNEQFF.

The CDR3 region is CAWSVSGHEQYF. Written as DNA, the CDR3 is TGTGCCTGGAGTGTTTCAGGCCACGAGCAGTACTTC. The gene calls are TRBV30 and TRBJ2-7; D gene ambiguous. V was cut by 0 bases and J by 5 bases, with 8 bases left in between. CDR3 size: 12 residues. The germline V gene has CDR1 GTSNPN and CDR2 SVGIG (reference sequence).

V usage is TRBV11-2 and J usage is TRBJ2-1, with D perhaps TRBD1 (5 bases). Trimming pared 5 bases from V and 8 bases from J, leaving 10 bases between. This CDR3 comprises 12 residues. CDR1 and CDR2 (germline): SGHAT, FQNNGV. This CDR3 is CASSPGRDEQFF. The DNA of the CDR3 is TGTGCCAGCAGCCCAGGGCGAGATGAGCAGTTCTTC. Complete variable domain (other parts from reference TRBV11-2 and TRBJ2-1): EAGVAQSPRYKIIEKRQSVAFWCNPISGHATLYWYQQILGQGPKLLIQFQNNGVVDDSQLPKDRFSAERLKGVDSTLKIQPAKLEDSAVYLCASSPGRDEQFFGPGTRLTVL.

The chain is built from TRBV7-9 and TRBJ1-5, with unresolved D. The V gene lost 2 bases and the J gene lost 3 bases, with 2 bases spanning the gap. The V gene's germline CDR1 is SEHNR and CDR2 FQNEAQ (reference sequence). The CDR3 consists of 12 residues. The CDR3 bases are TGTGCCAGCAGCTTACTCAATCAGCCCCAGCATTTT. It translates to CASSLLNQPQHF.

This clone occurred once. This rearrangement joins TRBV2 to TRBJ2-5; D is perhaps TRBD2 (7 bases). This CDR3 has 16 amino acids. Trimming left V 10 bases short and J 5 bases short, with 26 bases between. The germline CDR1 and CDR2 sequences are SNHLY and FYNNEI. The CDR3 region has the DNA TGTGCCACGATCGGTTCCCGAGCGGAGGGGGGGGAGACCCAGTACTTC. Its translation is CATIGSRAEGGETQYF.

The chain employs TRBV7-9 and TRBJ2-1; 15 bases map to TRBD2. CDR1 is SEHNR, CDR2 FQNEAQ, per germline (reference sequence). The CDR3 extends over 17 amino acids. V trimming: 6 bases; J trimming: 6 bases; junction bases outside the gene matches: 9. The CDR3 loop reads CASRHGTSGRWSNEQFF. CDR3 DNA sequence: TGTGCCAGCAGACACGGGACTAGCGGGAGGTGGAGCAATGAGCAGTTCTTC.

The chain combines TRBV6-1 with TRBJ2-1, with 13 bases aligning to TRBD2. V gave up 1 base and J gave up 8 bases; unmatched junction bases: 14. The CDR3 extends over 19 amino acids. The V gene's germline CDR1 is MNHNS and CDR2 SASEGT. CDR3 amino acids: CASSEGFWTSGRKRHEQFF. The CDR3 region has the DNA TGTGCCAGCAGTGAAGGCTTCTGGACTAGCGGGAGAAAGCGTCATGAGCAGTTCTTC.

As concerns this clone: This specimen includes other DNA sequences encoding the same CDR3. The rearrangement uses TRBV15 and TRBJ2-7; the D is unclear. The CDR3 spans 13 residues. Deletions cut 0 bases from V and 1 base from J, with 4 bases between. Germline V gives CDR1 LNHNV, CDR2 YYDKDF (reference sequence). The chain's CDR3 is CATSRDLSYEQYF. As DNA, the CDR3 is TGTGCCACCAGCAGAGATCTTTCCTACGAGCAGTACTTC.

For this clone: Mismatch with germline at one junction end may stem from a read error. The chain's CDR3 is CASSSRSYEQYF. The CDR3 DNA is TGTGCCAGCAGCTCCCGCTCCTACGAGCAGTACTTC. J is TRBJ2-7 and V is TRBV5-1; unclear D gene. This CDR3 is built from 12 residues. Germline values: CDR1 SGHRS, CDR2 YFSETQ.

The V call is TRBV19, the J call TRBJ2-7; maybe TRBD2 (5 bases). The CDR3 is made up of 17 amino acids. Trimming removed 3 bases at V and 2 bases at J, with 20 bases between. The germline V gene encodes CDR1 LNHDA and CDR2 SQIVND (reference sequence). The CDR3 loop reads CASSIGWSTGIPYEQYF. The CDR3, as DNA: TGTGCCAGTAGTATCGGCTGGTCAACCGGGATCCCCTACGAGCAGTACTTC.

This clone was detected only once. The rearrangement joins TRBV6-6 to TRBJ2-1, with D maybe TRBD1 (6 bases). Germline CDR1 is MNHNY and CDR2 is SVGAGI (reference sequence). This CDR3 has 12 residues. Trimming removed 6 bases at V and 8 bases at J, with 11 bases between. CDR3 amino acids: CASRIQGHEQFF. CDR3 in DNA: TGTGCCAGCAGGATACAGGGTCATGAGCAGTTCTTC.

The chain is built from TRBV19 and TRBJ1-5; 7 bases match TRBD1. The CDR3 has 12 residues. After removal of 10 bases from V and 4 bases from J, the junction contained 4 bases not matched to a gene. The germline V gene encodes CDR1 LNHDA and CDR2 SQIVND (reference sequence). CDR3 in amino acids: CATGTENQPQHF. As DNA, the CDR3 is TGTGCCACCGGGACAGAGAATCAGCCCCAGCATTTT.